These 29 T cell receptor beta chains share one sample of origin, sequenced in a study of T cell changes during pregnancy in multiple sclerosis. Clones were sequenced by immunoSEQ multiplex PCR, and TCRdb holds only the in-frame ones, with some missing. This table has 73,000 or so clones, roughly nine tenths appearing once. Sequenced here: peripheral blood, sampled in the second trimester of pregnancy. Receptors were obtained from a female donor with multiple sclerosis, enrolled in a pregnancy study.

The J gene is TRBJ2-1, the V gene TRBV5-6; D may be TRBD1 (5 bases). This CDR3 comprises 14 residues. The germline gives CDR1 SGHDT, CDR2 YYEEEE. V lost 1 base and J 7 bases, leaving 12 bases between the germline ends. This CDR3 is CASSLFRAANEQFF. DNA for the CDR3: TGTGCCAGCAGCTTGTTCAGGGCAGCAAATGAGCAGTTCTTC.

This clone was detected a few times. The chain employs TRBV6-5 and TRBJ2-1; TRBD2 agrees at 7 bases. CDR1 and CDR2 (germline): MNHEY, SVGAGI. The length of the CDR3 is 14 residues. Trimming cost V 2 bases and J 12 bases; bases outside gene matches: 10. CDR3: CASSYRVDRGGQFF. CDR3 DNA sequence: TGTGCCAGCAGTTACCGAGTTGATCGCGGGGGGCAGTTCTTC.

V usage is TRBV7-9 and J usage is TRBJ2-1, with TRBD1 identical over 8 bases. The CDR3 consists of 15 residues. The J segment lost 2 bases and the V segment lost 5 bases, leaving 5 bases of the junction unmatched. CDR1 SEHNR and CDR2 FQNEAQ come from the germline V gene (reference sequence). For the CDR3, the DNA is TGTGCCAGCAGCACCGACAGGGGAACCTACAATGAGCAGTTCTTC. Its protein product is CASSTDRGTYNEQFF.

The rearrangement links TRBV6-4 to TRBJ2-4; 14 positions match TRBD2. Germline trimming cut 6 bases from V and 7 bases from J; bases unmatched to any gene: 14. This CDR3 contains 18 residues. Germline V gives CDR1 MRHNA, CDR2 SNTAGT. The CDR3 nucleotides are TGTGCCAGCAGGGCGACTAGCGGGGGGGCATCGAAGGGGAACATTCAGTACTTC. This gives the protein CASRATSGGASKGNIQYF.

This clone came up once. The CDR3 here is CASRAIQGAFRNEQFF. CDR3 bases: TGTGCCAGCAGGGCTATACAGGGGGCTTTTCGCAATGAGCAGTTCTTC. V gene TRBV2 combines with J gene TRBJ2-1, with 9 positions matching TRBD1. In germline, CDR1 is SNHLY, CDR2 FYNNEI. CDR3 length: 16 residues. Trimming took 6 bases from V and 6 from J; bases not matched to a gene: 12.

The chain couples TRBV27 to TRBJ1-1; 9 nucleotides line up with TRBD1. This CDR3 is built from 14 residues. Trimming at V came to 11 bases and at J to 0 bases, leaving 7 bases not matched to a gene. Looked up from germline, CDR1 is MNHEY and CDR2 is SMNVEV (reference sequence). In DNA form, the CDR3 reads TGTGCCTCACGGACAGGGGCGGTGAACACTGAAGCTTTCTTT. It codes for CASRTGAVNTEAFF.

The CDR3 sequence: CASKAQAETQYF. The CDR3 bases are TGTGCCAGCAAGGCCCAGGCTGAGACCCAGTACTTC. The rearrangement uses TRBV2 and TRBJ2-5; no definite D call. The germline V gene encodes CDR1 SNHLY and CDR2 FYNNEI. The CDR3 totals 12 residues. Deletions cut 7 bases from V and 5 bases from J, with 11 bases between. Looking up the rest from reference TRBV2 and TRBJ2-5 gives the full variable domain: EPEVTQTPSHQVTQMGQEVILRCVPISNHLYFYWYRQILGQKVEFLVSFYNNEISEKSEIFDDQFSVERPDGSNFTLKIRSTKLEDSAMYFCASKAQAETQYFGPGTRLLVL.

The J gene is TRBJ1-1, the V gene TRBV9, with a tentative D call TRBD1 (5 bases). V was clipped by 3 bases and J by 3 bases, with 15 bases between them. The CDR3 loop spans 15 amino acids. CDR1 and CDR2 (germline): SGDLS, YYNGEE. The CDR3 is CASSGRGGRDTEAFF. The CDR3 region has the DNA TGTGCCAGCAGCGGTAGGGGAGGGAGGGACACTGAAGCTTTCTTT.

CDR3 amino acids: CASSLFGQGTKEQYF. For the CDR3, the DNA is TGTGCCAGCAGCTTGTTCGGACAGGGTACGAAGGAGCAGTACTTC. This sequence joins TRBV5-6 and TRBJ2-7; 8 positions agree with TRBD1. The J segment lost 7 bases and the V segment lost 1 base, leaving 10 bases of the junction unmatched. Germline lookup yields CDR1 SGHDT and CDR2 YYEEEE. CDR3 length equals 15 residues.

V and J are TRBV2 and TRBJ1-2; 9 bases are shared with TRBD1. This CDR3 region has 13 residues. Germline CDR1 SNHLY, CDR2 FYNNEI. V lost 6 bases and J lost 3; bases outside the gene matches: 2. CDR3 bases: TGTGCCAGCAGCACAGGGGGCGACTATGGCTACACCTTC. This sequence encodes CASSTGGDYGYTF.

The table lists this clone with a count of one. The CDR3 is CSVNTGGDEKLFF. CDR3 DNA: TGCAGCGTAAACACAGGGGGCGATGAAAAACTGTTTTTT. The chain uses TRBV29-1 and TRBJ1-4, with TRBD1 matching 9 bases. V gave up 6 bases and J gave up 6 bases; unmatched junction bases: 5. CDR3 length: 13 residues. The V gene's germline CDR1 is SQVTM and CDR2 ANQGSEA.

This clone occurred once. The rearrangement links TRBV19 to TRBJ1-1; D may be TRBD1 (5 bases). This CDR3 region has 13 residues. The V gene's germline CDR1 is LNHDA and CDR2 SQIVND (reference sequence). V was pared by 4 bases and J by 9 bases, with 15 bases between. In nucleotides, the CDR3 is TGTGCCAGTAGTACGGGACTTACGACAAAAGCTTTCTTT. Protein product: CASSTGLTTKAFF.

The chain is built from TRBV5-5 and TRBJ1-4; no clear D gene. Germline V lookup: CDR1 SGHKS, CDR2 YYEKEE (reference sequence). Trimming left V 0 bases short and J 5 bases short, with 11 bases between. This CDR3 region has 15 residues. CDR3 loop: CASSLVSTGNEKLFF. The CDR3 DNA is TGTGCCAGCAGCTTGGTATCCACGGGAAATGAAAAACTGTTTTTT.

The chain has TRBV10-3 and TRBJ2-2; D gene uncertain. CDR1 and CDR2 (germline): ENHRY, SYGVKD. The CDR3 is made up of 12 amino acids. Trimming removed 6 bases at V and 5 bases at J, with 7 bases between. The CDR3 here is CAIRPYTGELFF. The CDR3 region has the DNA TGTGCCATCAGGCCCTATACCGGGGAGCTGTTTTTT.

The V gene is TRBV30, the J gene TRBJ2-4; D unclear. The germline V gene encodes CDR1 GTSNPN and CDR2 SVGIG (reference sequence). Trimming removed 0 bases from V and 8 bases from J, with 11 bases in between. The CDR3 extends over 13 amino acids. This CDR3 reads CAWSVGQAYIQYF. CDR3 coding DNA: TGTGCCTGGAGTGTTGGGCAGGCATACATTCAGTACTTC.

This chain joins TRBV7-2 and TRBJ1-1; D unresolved. The CDR3 totals 14 residues. V was shortened by 1 base and J by 1 base, with 7 bases between the two germline ends. Looked up from germline, CDR1 is SGHTA and CDR2 is FQGNSA. DNA for the CDR3: TGTGCCAGCAGCTTAGTCCCCAGGAACACTGAAGCTTTCTTT. Amino acids: CASSLVPRNTEAFF.

This clone was counted only a few times. The chain recombines TRBV2 with TRBJ1-1; tentatively, D is TRBD1 (6 bases). The V end lost 7 bases, the J end lost 5 bases, and 11 bases lay between the germline ends. Germline V gives CDR1 SNHLY, CDR2 FYNNEI. CDR3 size: 12 residues. The CDR3 coding sequence is TGTGCCAGCACAGGGGCAAGGACTGAAGCTTTCTTT. Amino acid sequence: CASTGARTEAFF.

The rearrangement uses TRBV29-1 and TRBJ2-7; maybe TRBD1 (5 bases). V lost 7 bases to trimming and J lost 4 bases, with 11 bases between them. The CDR3 contains 11 residues. The germline V gene encodes CDR1 SQVTM and CDR2 ANQGSEA. The CDR3 sequence is CSASQGYEQYF. The CDR3 coding sequence is TGCAGCGCCTCTCAGGGATACGAGCAGTACTTC.

The chain couples TRBV10-1 to TRBJ1-2; D is unclear. The V and J ends lost 6 bases and 4 bases respectively, with 12 bases between them. The CDR3 extends over 13 amino acids. Germline CDR1 reads WNHNN; CDR2 reads SYGVQD (reference sequence). In nucleotides, the CDR3 is TGCGCCAGCAGCCCGGGGAGGCTCTATGGCTACACCTTC. This codes for CASSPGRLYGYTF.

The CDR3 protein is CASCRERALQGYF. CDR3 coding DNA: TGTGCCAGCTGCAGGGAAAGGGCCCTCCAGGGGTACTTC. The chain joins TRBV6-1 to TRBJ2-7, with D possibly TRBD1 on 5 matching bases. There are 13 residues in the CDR3. Germline CDR1 and CDR2: MNHNS and SASEGT. Trimming took off 8 bases at V and 12 bases at J, with 23 bases between the two ends.

The gene calls are TRBV6-5 and TRBJ2-7; TRBD2 might be the D (5 bases). V lost 6 bases and J lost 2, with 11 bases in between. The germline V gene encodes CDR1 MNHEY and CDR2 SVGAGI. This CDR3 has 13 residues. The CDR3 loop is CASSPALAYEQYF. CDR3 sequence (DNA): TGTGCCAGCAGCCCCGCACTAGCCTACGAGCAGTACTTC.

The chain has TRBV2 and TRBJ2-3; the D gene is possibly TRBD2 (6 bases). The CDR3 runs to 17 residues. Trimming removed 2 bases at V and 1 base at J, with 16 bases between. Germline V gene data show CDR1 as SNHLY and CDR2 as FYNNEI. The CDR3 bases are TGTGCCAGCAGTGAAAGGGGACGGAGGGTTGGCACAGATACGCAGTATTTT. Its translation is CASSERGRRVGTDTQYF.

The rearrangement uses TRBV19 and TRBJ2-1; the match to TRBD2 covers 8 bases. The CDR3 is made up of 15 amino acids. Trimming removed 7 bases from V and 2 bases from J; junction bases left unmatched: 7. Germline assignment: CDR1 LNHDA and CDR2 SQIVND (reference sequence). CDR3 sequence (DNA): TGTGCCAGTACCCTTCGGGGGGGCCCCTACAATGAGCAGTTCTTC. It translates to CASTLRGGPYNEQFF.

This clone was seen a few times. V usage is TRBV7-2 and J usage is TRBJ2-7; 12 bases fit TRBD1. CDR1 is SGHTA and CDR2 is FQGNSA in the germline V gene. The junction had 11 bases not matched to a gene; V was cut back by 6 bases and J by 2 bases. CDR3 size: 17 residues. CDR3 DNA: TGTGCCAGCAGAGGGACAGGGGGCTCTCTCGCCCCCTACGAGCAGTACTTC. It codes for CASRGTGGSLAPYEQYF.

This chain uses TRBV19 with TRBJ1-2; 7 bases line up with TRBD1. V lost 8 bases and J lost 3; bases outside the gene matches: 12. This CDR3 is built from 15 residues. Germline lookup yields CDR1 LNHDA and CDR2 SQIVND (reference sequence). For the CDR3, the DNA is TGTGCCAGTCTGGACGGACAGGATCCATACTATGGCTACACCTTC. It yields the protein CASLDGQDPYYGYTF.

The chain uses TRBV29-1 and TRBJ2-5; D may be TRBD2 (5 bases). Deletions cut 1 base from V and 2 bases from J, with 8 bases between. The CDR3 loop spans 13 amino acids. Germline V lookup: CDR1 SQVTM, CDR2 ANQGSEA. As DNA, the CDR3 is TGCAGCGTTGAAGGAGGGTTACAAGAGACCCAGTACTTC. Residues: CSVEGGLQETQYF.

This clone showed up just once. V gene TRBV5-4 combines with J gene TRBJ2-1; the D is unclear. The germline CDR1 and CDR2 sequences are SGHNT and YYREEE (reference sequence). The CDR3 totals 14 residues. Between the trimmed V and J ends, which lost 1 base and 15 bases, there was a span of 20 bases. DNA of the CDR3: TGTGCCAGCAGCTTGCCCCCGCCTGCACCCGAGAGGTTCTTC. This encodes CASSLPPPAPERFF.

This rearrangement joins TRBV7-9 to TRBJ2-2; D not resolved. V was trimmed by 3 bases and J by 1 base, leaving 6 bases between them. The germline V gene encodes CDR1 SEHNR and CDR2 FQNEAQ (reference sequence). The CDR3 contains 14 residues. The CDR3 region has the DNA TGTGCCAGCAGCTTTTCGGTGAACACCGGGGAGCTGTTTTTT. Translated, it gives CASSFSVNTGELFF.

The V and J genes are TRBV5-1 and TRBJ2-5; 9 positions agree with TRBD2. The CDR3 has 13 residues. V was clipped by 8 bases and J by 5 bases; unmatched bases: 7. Germline V lookup: CDR1 SGHRS, CDR2 YFSETQ. The CDR3 region is CARVKRGVETQYF. The CDR3 DNA is TGCGCCAGGGTAAAGCGGGGGGTGGAGACCCAGTACTTC.